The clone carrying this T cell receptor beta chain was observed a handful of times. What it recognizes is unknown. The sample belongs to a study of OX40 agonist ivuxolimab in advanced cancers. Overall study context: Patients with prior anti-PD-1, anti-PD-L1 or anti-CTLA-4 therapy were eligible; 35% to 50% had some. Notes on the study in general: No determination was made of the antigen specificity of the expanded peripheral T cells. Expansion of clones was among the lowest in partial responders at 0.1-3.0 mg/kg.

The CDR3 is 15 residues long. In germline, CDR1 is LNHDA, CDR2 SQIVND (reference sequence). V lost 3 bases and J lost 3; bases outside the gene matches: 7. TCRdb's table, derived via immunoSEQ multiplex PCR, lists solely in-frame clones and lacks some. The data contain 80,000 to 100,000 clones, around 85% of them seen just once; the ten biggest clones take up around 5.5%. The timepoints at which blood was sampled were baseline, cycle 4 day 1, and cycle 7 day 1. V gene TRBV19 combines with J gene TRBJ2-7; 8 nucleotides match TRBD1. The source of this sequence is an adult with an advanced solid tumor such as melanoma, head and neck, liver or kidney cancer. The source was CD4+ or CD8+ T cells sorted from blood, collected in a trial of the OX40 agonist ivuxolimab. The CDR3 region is CASSIGTGQVYEQYF. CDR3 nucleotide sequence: TGTGCCAGTAGTATTGGGACAGGCCAAGTCTACGAGCAGTACTTC.